These 22 T cell receptor beta chains came from one sample sequenced in a study of early T cells in non-severe SARS-CoV-2 infection. MiXCR, run by TCRdb on the 5' RACE reads, gives a single entry per CDR3 protein. The table lists 97,000 or so distinct CDR3 sequences, about 10% of them singletons. Sequencing was performed on whole blood, taken at baseline. Receptors originate from an adult who was a healthcare worker with PCR-confirmed SARS-CoV-2 infection or an uninfected control (not recorded which).

V gene TRBV5-4 combines with J gene TRBJ2-3; D possibly corresponds to TRBD2 (5 bases). The CDR3 covers 13 residues. The V gene lost 4 bases and the J gene lost 5 bases, with 11 bases spanning the gap. In germline, CDR1 is SGHNT, CDR2 YYREEE (reference sequence). In nucleotides, the CDR3 is TGTGCCAGCAGCCCCGGACGGGAAGATACGCAGTATTTT. It codes for CASSPGREDTQYF.

The genes are TRBV5-4 and TRBJ2-7; D is possibly TRBD1 (5 bases). V was trimmed by 4 bases and J by 6 bases, leaving 11 bases between them. Per germline, CDR1 SGHNT and CDR2 YYREEE (reference sequence). This CDR3 is 12 amino acids long. Here the CDR3 reads CASSPWQGEQYF. CDR3 DNA: TGTGCCAGCAGCCCCTGGCAGGGCGAGCAGTACTTC.

This chain connects TRBV7-2 to TRBJ1-5; a weak D match, TRBD1 (5 bases). Trimming removed 0 bases at V and 2 bases at J, with 8 bases between. Per germline, CDR1 SGHTA and CDR2 FQGNSA. The CDR3 length is 15 residues. The CDR3 loop is CASSLARAGNQPQHF. The CDR3 coding sequence is TGTGCCAGCAGCTTAGCCAGGGCTGGCAATCAGCCCCAGCATTTT.

This clonotype was counted many times. This chain connects TRBV28 to TRBJ2-7; 8 bases match TRBD2. The length of the CDR3 is 16 residues. Per germline, CDR1 MDHEN and CDR2 SYDVKM. The ends lost 5 bases at V and 1 base at J; junction bases unmatched: 10. The CDR3 sequence: CASSGSIAGRSYEQYF. The CDR3, as DNA: TGTGCCAGCAGTGGGTCAATAGCGGGACGGTCCTACGAGCAGTACTTC.

This clonotype has ten or more counts. The chain combines TRBV20-1 with TRBJ2-7; possible D gene TRBD2, 5 bases. Germline V gene data show CDR1 as DFQATT and CDR2 as SNEGSKA (reference sequence). The V and J ends lost 0 bases and 6 bases respectively, with 21 bases between them. This CDR3 region has 16 residues. The CDR3 bases are TGCAGTGCTAGAGATCGCGGGCGGAATTCGTTGCGCGAGCAGTACTTC. This translates into CSARDRGRNSLREQYF.

The chain employs TRBV12-3 or TRBV12-4 and TRBJ2-7; perhaps TRBD2 as D (6 bases). Trimming left V 4 bases short and J 8 bases short, with 12 bases between. This CDR3 is built from 12 residues. The CDR3 nucleotides read TGTGCCAGCAGTTCACCGGGACTTCAGCAGTACTTC. Encoded protein: CASSSPGLQQYF.

The V call is TRBV29-1, the J call TRBJ2-1, with D unresolved. The CDR3 loop spans 13 amino acids. Trimming removed 7 bases at V and 2 bases at J, with 12 bases between. CDR1 and CDR2 from the germline V gene are SQVTM and ANQGSEA. This chain's CDR3 is CSASPRTYNEQFF. CDR3 in DNA: TGCAGCGCTTCCCCCCGGACCTACAATGAGCAGTTCTTC.

This clonotype was seen repeatedly, ten times or more. The V call is TRBV5-1, the J call TRBJ1-2; 7 bases fit TRBD1. Trimming took 5 bases from V and 10 from J; bases not matched to a gene: 11. The CDR3 spans 13 residues. Germline V gene lookup returns CDR1 SGHRS and CDR2 YFSETQ. CDR3: CASSQGGDSPYTF. CDR3 nucleotides: TGCGCCAGCAGTCAAGGAGGGGACAGTCCCTACACCTTC.

This clonotype appeared a few times. CDR3 amino acids: CSVEDGAGEQYF. CDR3 DNA: TGCAGCGTTGAAGACGGGGCCGGAGAGCAGTACTTC. J is TRBJ2-7 and V is TRBV29-1, with D perhaps matching TRBD1 or TRBD2 (5 bases each). Trimming stripped 0 bases from V and 7 bases from J, with 10 bases between. Germline V gene sequence: CDR1 SQVTM, CDR2 ANQGSEA. CDR3 size: 12 residues.

This clonotype was recorded a few times. The rearrangement uses TRBV14 and TRBJ1-2; 9 bases match TRBD1. The CDR3 has 14 residues. The germline V gene has CDR1 SGHDN and CDR2 FVKESK. V shed 4 bases, J shed 7 bases, and the junction held 7 bases outside the gene matches. CDR3 amino acids: CASSRDRGWSGYTF. The CDR3 DNA reads TGTGCCAGCAGCCGAGACAGGGGGTGGTCTGGCTACACCTTC.

This clonotype showed up just a few times. V usage is TRBV7-9 and J usage is TRBJ1-1; D might be TRBD1 (5 bases). This CDR3 is built from 14 residues. Trimming removed 3 bases from V and 1 base from J, with 9 bases in between. The germline V gene encodes CDR1 SEHNR and CDR2 FQNEAQ (reference sequence). The CDR3 bases are TGTGCCAGCAGCTTTGGGGGGAGGAACACTGAAGCTTTCTTT. Protein sequence: CASSFGGRNTEAFF. Full variable domain (rest looked up from reference TRBV7-9 and TRBJ1-1): DTGVSQNPRHKITKRGQNVTFRCDPISEHNRLYWYRQTLGQGPEFLTYFQNEAQLEKSRLLSDRFSAERPKGSFSTLEIQRTEQGDSAMYLCASSFGGRNTEAFFGQGTRLTVV.

This clonotype was seen a handful of times. This sequence joins TRBV4-2 and TRBJ1-5, with D tentatively TRBD1 (5 bases). This CDR3 comprises 13 residues. Deletions cut 0 bases from V and 5 bases from J, with 5 bases between. CDR1 is LGHNA and CDR2 is YNFKEQ in the germline V gene. CDR3 in amino acids: CASSQDRDQPQHF. Written as DNA, the CDR3 is TGTGCCAGCAGCCAAGACAGGGATCAGCCCCAGCATTTT.

In this sample, this clonotype turned up many times. The chain uses TRBV6-1 and TRBJ1-2; the D is unclear. The length of the CDR3 is 11 residues. V was cut by 4 bases and J by 6 bases, with 6 bases left in between. Germline V CDR1 and CDR2: MNHNS, SASEGT. The DNA for the CDR3 is TGTGCCAGCAGTGCCATGGATGGCTACACCTTC. It translates to CASSAMDGYTF.

This clonotype was seen many times. The chain employs TRBV7-8 and TRBJ1-5, with D possibly matching TRBD1 (5 bases). Germline CDR1 reads SGHVS; CDR2 reads FQNEAQ. The V and J ends lost 2 bases and 4 bases respectively, with 12 bases between them. This CDR3 is built from 15 residues. The CDR3 sequence is CASSLSPGGNQPQHF. Here the CDR3 DNA reads TGTGCCAGCAGCTTATCCCCTGGGGGGAATCAGCCCCAGCATTTT.

The gene calls are TRBV12-3 or TRBV12-4 and TRBJ1-1; weak D call: TRBD1 (5 bases). CDR3 length equals 12 residues. The ends were cut back, 9 bases at V and 10 bases at J, with 18 bases in the middle. The CDR3 sequence is CASLRDGGGAFF. The CDR3 nucleotides are TGTGCCAGTCTCCGGGACGGCGGGGGAGCTTTCTTT.

The CDR3, as DNA: TGCAGCGTTGGGACTAGCGAAAGCCCGGTAGGTGAGCAGTTCTTC. Its protein is CSVGTSESPVGEQFF. This chain uses TRBV29-1 with TRBJ2-1, with 9 positions matching TRBD2. CDR1 SQVTM and CDR2 ANQGSEA come from the germline V gene. This CDR3 contains 15 residues. V shed 4 bases, J shed 9 bases, and the junction held 13 bases outside the gene matches.

The rearrangement uses TRBV5-6 and TRBJ2-1, with D unclear. Trimming removed 5 bases at V and 4 bases at J, with 16 bases between. The CDR3 sequence is 15 residues long. CDR1 and CDR2 from the germline V gene are SGHDT and YYEEEE. The CDR3 loop reads CASSSLLLPYNEQFF. CDR3 DNA: TGTGCCAGCAGTTCATTGCTGCTGCCGTACAATGAGCAGTTCTTC. The whole variable domain, remainder taken from reference TRBV5-6 and TRBJ2-1, is DAGVTQSPTHLIKTRGQQVTLRCSPKSGHDTVSWYQQALGQGPQFIFQYYEEEERQRGNFPDRFSGHQFPNYSSELNVNALLLGDSALYLCASSSLLLPYNEQFFGPGTRLTVL.

There are a few counts of this clonotype. This chain uses TRBV29-1 with TRBJ2-1; 10 bases agree with TRBD2. V lost 6 bases, J lost 5 bases, and 7 bases stayed unmatched. Germline V gene data show CDR1 as SQVTM and CDR2 as ANQGSEA. CDR3 size: 14 residues. CDR3 loop: CSVGGLARNNEQFF. CDR3 nucleotides: TGCAGCGTCGGGGGACTAGCGAGAAACAATGAGCAGTTCTTC.

On this clonotype: A read error may explain this, as a much larger clone is one base away. This CDR3 fails to terminate in the conserved phenylalanine or tryptophan, so it likely reflects a read error. The chain has TRBV19 and TRBJ1-2; weak D call: TRBD1 (5 bases). The CDR3 totals 14 residues. Trimming left V 5 bases short and J 4 bases short, with 14 bases between. The germline V gene has CDR1 LNHDA and CDR2 SQIVND (reference sequence). CDR3 sequence (DNA): TGTGCCAGTAGTCCCTCCCGGGGCCTCTATGGCTACACCTAC. Translating gives CASSPSRGLYGYTY.

This clonotype was seen ten or more times. The rearrangement links TRBV5-8 to TRBJ1-1; 8 bases line up with TRBD1. This CDR3 region has 15 residues. V shed 3 bases, J shed 5 bases, and the junction held 9 bases outside the gene matches. Germline V gene sequence: CDR1 SGHTS, CDR2 YDEGEE. The CDR3, as DNA: TGTGCCAGCAGCTGGGGGGACAGGCTGGGGACTGAAGCTTTCTTT. Translated, it gives CASSWGDRLGTEAFF.

The chain's CDR3 is CASSPYGALRGEQYF. In DNA form, the CDR3 reads TGTGCCAGCTCACCGTACGGCGCCCTCAGGGGCGAGCAGTACTTC. The chain is built from TRBV18 and TRBJ2-7, with D maybe TRBD1 (6 bases). Germline lookup yields CDR1 KGHSH and CDR2 LQKENI. CDR3 length equals 15 residues. V shed 3 bases and J shed 6 bases, with 18 bases lying between them. Variable domain in full (rest from reference TRBV18 and TRBJ2-7): NAGVMQNPRHLVRRRGQEARLRCSPMKGHSHVYWYRQLPEEGLKFMVYLQKENIIDESGMPKERFSAEFPKEGPSILRIQQVVRGDSAAYFCASSPYGALRGEQYFGPGTRLTVT.

The chain uses TRBV30 and TRBJ1-1; 7 positions match TRBD1. The CDR3 spans 14 residues. The V gene end was trimmed by 4 bases and the J gene end by 3 bases; junction bases not matched to a gene: 8. CDR1 is GTSNPN, CDR2 SVGIG, per germline (reference sequence). For the CDR3, the DNA is TGTGCCTGGATAATTCGACAGGGTCACACTGAAGCTTTCTTT. Translated: CAWIIRQGHTEAFF. The entire variable domain, with the rest obtained from reference TRBV30 and TRBJ1-1, is as follows: SQTIHQWPATLVQPVGSPLSLECTVEGTSNPNLYWYRQAAGRGLQLLFYSVGIGQISSEVPQNLSASRPQDRQFILSSKKLLLSDSGFYLCAWIIRQGHTEAFFGQGTRLTVV.